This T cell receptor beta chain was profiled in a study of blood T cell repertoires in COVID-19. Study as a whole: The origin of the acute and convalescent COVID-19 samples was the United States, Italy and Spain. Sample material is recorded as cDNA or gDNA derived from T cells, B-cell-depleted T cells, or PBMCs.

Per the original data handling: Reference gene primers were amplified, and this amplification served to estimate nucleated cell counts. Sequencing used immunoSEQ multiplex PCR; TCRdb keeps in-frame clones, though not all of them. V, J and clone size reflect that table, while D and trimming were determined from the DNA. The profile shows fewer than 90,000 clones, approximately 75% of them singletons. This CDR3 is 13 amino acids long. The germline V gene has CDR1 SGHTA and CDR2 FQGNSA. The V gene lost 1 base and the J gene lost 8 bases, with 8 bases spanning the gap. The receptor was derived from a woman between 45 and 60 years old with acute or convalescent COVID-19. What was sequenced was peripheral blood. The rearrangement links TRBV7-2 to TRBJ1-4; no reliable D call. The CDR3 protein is CASSLGSREKLFF. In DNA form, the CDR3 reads TGTGCCAGCAGCTTAGGTAGCCGGGAAAAACTGTTTTTT.